The present TCR beta chain was sequenced within a study of T cell responses to AZD1222 COVID-19 vaccine. As for the study in general: Second-dose timings of about 4 or about 12 weeks were pooled.

This CDR3 has 12 residues. Looked up from germline, CDR1 is SGHRS and CDR2 is YFSETQ. V was cut by 0 bases and J by 4 bases, with 2 bases left in between. Study results and caveats: Samples come after the peak T cell response, not at day 14. Donors were chiefly white British, with a greater number of females, and clonal diversity was perhaps underestimated. Nearly half of unique spike-specific TCRs reportedly avoided B.1.351 and B.1.1.7 mutated regions.

This clone was counted between two and nine times. Antigen unknown. Other DNA sequences in the sample encode the same CDR3. Generated by immunoSEQ multiplex PCR, the TCRdb table keeps only in-frame clones and is missing some. This repertoire shows 100,000 to 140,000 clones, approximately 86% found once; its top ten account for 3.5% to 4.5%. The sample consisted of peripheral blood, taken on day 0 of AZD1222 vaccination. The gene calls are TRBV5-1 and TRBJ1-3; no firm D call. The receptor comes from an adult in good health. CDR3 DNA sequence: TGCGCCAGCAGCTTGGACGGAAACACCATATATTTT. Translated, it gives CASSLDGNTIYF. Full variable domain (rest looked up from reference TRBV5-1 and TRBJ1-3): KAGVTQTPRYLIKTRGQQVTLSCSPISGHRSVSWYQQTPGQGLQFLFEYFSETQRNKGNFPGRFSGRQFSNSRSEMNVSTLELGDSALYLCASSLDGNTIYFGEGSWLTVV.